The 28 T cell receptor beta chains below were found in one sample sequenced in a study of low-dose radiotherapy and immunotherapy resistance in tumors. The time point: before trial treatment. First-strand cDNA relied on TRAV- and TRBV-specific primers spanning alpha and beta chains. TCR amplification ran approximately 22 PCR cycles using constant-region and V-primer adapter primers. TCRdb fed the reads into MiXCR, producing one record per CDR3 protein. The repertoire holds about 39,000 distinct CDR3 sequences, with around a third as singletons. Sequences were derived from PBMCs, sampled before treatment. The receptors come from a male donor with gallbladder cancer.

The V and J genes are TRBV6-1 and TRBJ1-5; D is unclear. V was trimmed by 1 base and J by 3 bases, leaving 10 bases between them. Germline assignment: CDR1 MNHNS and CDR2 SASEGT. CDR3 size: 15 residues. As DNA, the CDR3 is TGTGCCAGCAGTGAAGACAGCCGCATCAATCAGCCCCAGCATTTT. The encoded protein is CASSEDSRINQPQHF.

Ten or more counts support this clonotype. V usage is TRBV7-2 and J usage is TRBJ1-1, with 7 bases fitting TRBD1. The junction had 6 bases not matched to a gene; V was cut back by 4 bases and J by 1 base. Germline V CDR1 and CDR2: SGHTA, FQGNSA. This CDR3 contains 15 residues. The CDR3 spells CASSWGDSQNTEAFF. CDR3 coding DNA: TGTGCCAGCAGCTGGGGGGACAGCCAGAACACTGAAGCTTTCTTT.

This chain uses TRBV20-1 with TRBJ2-5, with 9 positions matching TRBD1. Trimming took 6 bases from V and 3 from J; bases not matched to a gene: 17. The CDR3 runs 17 residues. Per the germline V gene, CDR1 is DFQATT and CDR2 is SNEGSKA (reference sequence). The CDR3 DNA follows: TGCAGTGCCTCCCCGATGGACAGGGGCGTCCGAAAAGAGACCCAGTACTTC. It codes for CSASPMDRGVRKETQYF.

The chain uses TRBV5-5 and TRBJ1-6; tentatively, D is TRBD1 (6 bases). V was pared by 4 bases and J by 4 bases, with 12 bases between. The V gene's germline CDR1 is SGHKS and CDR2 YYEKEE (reference sequence). The CDR3 runs 15 residues. The CDR3 spells CASSDGQLYNSPLHF. In nucleotides, the CDR3 is TGTGCCAGCAGCGACGGACAGCTGTATAATTCACCCCTCCACTTT.

Points on this clonotype: A far larger clone is a single base away, which makes a read error likely. The rearrangement links TRBV7-6 to TRBJ2-7, with 9 bases identical to TRBD2. The germline V gene encodes CDR1 SGHVS and CDR2 FNYEAQ. The V segment lost 5 bases and the J segment 7 bases; nucleotides outside the gene matches: 12. CDR3 length equals 15 residues. Here the CDR3 reads CASSDFPGLADEQYF. The CDR3 coding sequence is TGTGCCAGCAGCGACTTTCCGGGACTAGCTGATGAGCAGTACTTC.

This clonotype was observed many times. V is TRBV18 and J is TRBJ1-1; 7 nucleotides line up with TRBD1. This CDR3 region has 15 residues. The J segment lost 2 bases and the V segment lost 4 bases, leaving 7 bases of the junction unmatched. Germline assignment: CDR1 KGHSH and CDR2 LQKENI. The CDR3 coding sequence is TGTGCCAGCTCACTTAACCGGGACAGTAACACTGAAGCTTTCTTT. It codes for CASSLNRDSNTEAFF.

This clonotype was recorded many times. This chain links TRBV27 with TRBJ1-2; TRBD1 agrees at 8 bases. Germline V lookup: CDR1 MNHEY, CDR2 SMNVEV (reference sequence). This CDR3 has 13 amino acids. V was pared by 5 bases and J by 8 bases, with 7 bases of the junction left unmatched. CDR3 region: CASSQTGEYGYTF. DNA of the CDR3: TGTGCCAGCAGTCAGACAGGGGAGTACGGCTACACCTTC.

At least ten counts were recorded for this clonotype. The rearrangement joins TRBV12-3 or TRBV12-4 to TRBJ1-5; D is perhaps TRBD1 (5 bases). This CDR3 region has 13 residues. Trimming shortened V by 5 bases and J by 9 bases, and 14 bases separated the two germline ends. The CDR3 DNA reads as TGTGCCAGCAGTCCCGCTCCCGGGGGGCCCCAGCATTTT. It codes for CASSPAPGGPQHF.

This clonotype was observed at least ten times. The gene calls are TRBV11-3 and TRBJ2-1, with TRBD2 identical over 9 bases. V lost 3 bases, J lost 10 bases, and 7 bases stayed unmatched. CDR3 length: 14 residues. Germline CDR1 SGHNT, CDR2 YENEEA. The DNA of the CDR3 is TGTGCCAGCAGCTTTAGCGGGAGCTCAGGAGAGCAGTTCTTC. Translated, it gives CASSFSGSSGEQFF. Looking up the rest from reference TRBV11-3 and TRBJ2-1 gives the full variable domain: EAGVVQSPRYKIIEKKQPVAFWCNPISGHNTLYWYLQNLGQGPELLIRYENEEAVDDSQLPKDRFSAERLKGVDSTLKIQPAELGDSAVYLCASSFSGSSGEQFFGPGTRLTVL.

In its sample, this clonotype was seen many times. The chain carries TRBV11-2 and TRBJ2-3; 9 nucleotides match TRBD2. CDR1 and CDR2 from the germline V gene are SGHAT and FQNNGV. Trimming cost V 5 bases and J 1 base; bases outside gene matches: 4. This CDR3 has 15 residues. CDR3: CASSRPSGGTDTQYF. The CDR3 DNA reads TGTGCCAGCAGCAGACCTAGCGGGGGCACAGATACGCAGTATTTT.

About this clonotype: A far larger clone differs by one base, so this is likely a read error. The chain joins TRBV13 to TRBJ2-5; 7 bases map to TRBD1. Germline-derived CDR1 and CDR2 are PRHDT and FYEKMQ (reference sequence). The CDR3 contains 14 residues. The CDR3 region has the DNA TGTGTCAGCAACAACCGGGACAGCGATGAGACCCAGTACTTC. As protein: CVSNNRDSDETQYF.

For this clonotype: A far more abundant clone sits one base away, making this likely a read error. The chain links TRBV27 to TRBJ2-7, with TRBD2 identical over 7 bases. The germline CDR1 and CDR2 sequences are MNHEY and SMNVEV (reference sequence). J lost 7 bases, V lost 10 bases, and 19 bases had no gene match. This CDR3 comprises 15 residues. The CDR3 bases are TGTGCCACCGCTGTTGGGGGACTACCTTGGGATGAGCAGTACTTC. This gives the protein CATAVGGLPWDEQYF.

This sequence joins TRBV21-1 and TRBJ2-1; TRBD2, as called in the table, went unchecked against the DNA. TRBV21-1 is described as a pseudogene. This CDR3 contains 17 residues. The CDR3 reads CASSKGDWREGLDEQFF. As DNA, the CDR3 is TGTGCCAGCAGCAAAGGGGACTGGCGGGAGGGCCTTGATGAGCAGTTCTTC.

Note on this clonotype: This likely reflects a read error, since a far larger clone is one base away. This chain uses TRBV12-5 with TRBJ2-5; 10 nucleotides line up with TRBD2. The CDR3 is 15 amino acids. CDR1 LGHNT and CDR2 FRNRAP come from the germline V gene. V dropped 3 bases and J dropped 11; count of bases not matched to a gene: 12. DNA for the CDR3: TGTGCTAGTGGTTTCGGACTAGCGGCGCCCAATGAGCAGTACTTC. It encodes CASGFGLAAPNEQYF.

This clonotype was seen many times. This chain links TRBV9 with TRBJ2-5; either TRBD1 or TRBD2 may supply D (5 bases each). CDR3 size: 14 residues. The V gene's germline CDR1 is SGDLS and CDR2 YYNGEE. Trimming took 3 bases from V and 5 from J, leaving 14 bases between them. The DNA of the CDR3 is TGTGCCAGCAGCGCACCGGGACCACCGGAGACCCAGTACTTC. This translates into CASSAPGPPETQYF.

This rearrangement joins TRBV6-2 or TRBV6-3 to TRBJ2-1, with 13 nucleotides matching TRBD2. Germline assignment: CDR1 MNHEY and CDR2 SVGEGT. The CDR3 extends over 14 amino acids. Trimming took 6 bases from V and 6 from J; bases not matched to a gene: 2. The CDR3 sequence is CASRRLAGGNEQFF. In nucleotides, the CDR3 is TGTGCCAGCAGGAGACTAGCGGGAGGCAATGAGCAGTTCTTC.

In its sample, this clonotype was seen many times. The chain carries TRBV15 and TRBJ1-5, with TRBD1 identical over 7 bases. The J segment lost 1 base and the V segment lost 5 bases, leaving 5 bases of the junction unmatched. This CDR3 has 15 residues. Germline assignment: CDR1 LNHNV and CDR2 YYDKDF (reference sequence). CDR3 sequence reads: CATSDREGSNQPQHF. DNA of the CDR3: TGTGCCACCAGCGACAGGGAGGGAAGCAATCAGCCCCAGCATTTT.

This clonotype has a single count. A far larger clone is off by one base, so a read error is likely. The chain employs TRBV13 and TRBJ1-5; D might be TRBD1 (5 bases). V gave up 6 bases and J gave up 6 bases, with 18 bases separating them. The germline CDR1 and CDR2 sequences are PRHDT and FYEKMQ (reference sequence). The CDR3 spans 15 residues. The CDR3 reads CASREGTGGGQPQHF. The DNA for the CDR3 is TGTGCCAGCAGGGAAGGGACTGGGGGGGGTCAGCCCCAGCATTTT. Using reference TRBV13 and TRBJ1-5 for the parts outside the CDR3, the full variable domain is AAGVIQSPRHLIKEKRETATLKCYPIPRHDTVYWYQQGPGQDPQFLISFYEKMQSDKGSIPDRFSAQQFSDYHSELNMSSLELGDSALYFCASREGTGGGQPQHFGDGTRLSIL.

Concerning this clonotype itself: A read error is likely here: a far larger clone is one base away. The CDR3 spells CAISEIQTQPQHF. CDR3 sequence (DNA): TGTGCCATCAGTGAAATCCAAACACAGCCCCAGCATTTT. The V call is TRBV10-3, the J call TRBJ1-5; D gene uncertain. Trimming left V 3 bases short and J 7 bases short, with 10 bases between. Per germline, CDR1 ENHRY and CDR2 SYGVKD. This CDR3 comprises 13 residues.

This clonotype occurred many times. The V and J genes are TRBV5-1 and TRBJ2-5; 9 bases align to TRBD2. V gave up 4 bases and J gave up 5 bases; unmatched junction bases: 9. The CDR3 has 15 residues. Germline V gene lookup returns CDR1 SGHRS and CDR2 YFSETQ. CDR3 nucleotides: TGCGCCAGCAGCGACGGGGGGACTAGCAGGGAGACCCAGTACTTC. Protein sequence: CASSDGGTSRETQYF.

The J gene is TRBJ2-5, the V gene TRBV2; D call uncertain. Per the germline V gene, CDR1 is SNHLY and CDR2 is FYNNEI. The CDR3 has 13 residues. The V and J ends lost 3 bases and 3 bases respectively, with 8 bases between them. The CDR3 here is CASSDRVEETQYF. In DNA form, the CDR3 reads TGTGCCAGCAGTGACAGAGTGGAAGAGACCCAGTACTTC. Full variable domain (remainder filled in from reference TRBV2 and TRBJ2-5): EPEVTQTPSHQVTQMGQEVILRCVPISNHLYFYWYRQILGQKVEFLVSFYNNEISEKSEIFDDQFSVERPDGSNFTLKIRSTKLEDSAMYFCASSDRVEETQYFGPGTRLLVL.

This clonotype was counted ten times or more. The J gene is TRBJ2-5, the V gene TRBV19; D is uncertain. The V gene's germline CDR1 is LNHDA and CDR2 SQIVND (reference sequence). Trimming cost V 6 bases and J 4 bases, with 15 bases left between them. The CDR3 totals 14 residues. The DNA of the CDR3 is TGTGCCAGTAGGTTGTCTCTCATGGGAGAGACCCAGTACTTC. Its protein product is CASRLSLMGETQYF.

This sequence joins TRBV6-2 or TRBV6-3 and TRBJ2-6; D perhaps matches TRBD1 (5 bases). The CDR3 contains 18 residues. The V gene's germline CDR1 is MNHEY and CDR2 SVGEGT. V dropped 4 bases and J dropped 2 bases, with 18 bases sitting between them. Here the CDR3 reads CASSCREFRATGANVLTF. Here the CDR3 DNA reads TGTGCCAGCAGTTGCCGAGAGTTCAGGGCTACTGGGGCCAACGTCCTGACTTTC.

The gene calls are TRBV5-1 and TRBJ2-7; D may match TRBD1 or TRBD2 (5 bases each). CDR1 is SGHRS and CDR2 is YFSETQ in the germline V gene. CDR3 size: 15 residues. Trimming removed 0 bases from V and 4 bases from J, with 14 bases in between. This chain's CDR3 is CASSLVFRGRYEQYF. CDR3 nucleotide sequence: TGCGCCAGCAGCTTGGTGTTCCGGGGCCGGTACGAGCAGTACTTC.

Ten or more counts support this clonotype. J is TRBJ2-7 and V is TRBV5-1, with D tentatively TRBD1 or TRBD2 (5 bases each). The V gene's germline CDR1 is SGHRS and CDR2 YFSETQ. Deletions cut 0 bases from V and 6 bases from J, with 13 bases between. The CDR3 covers 14 residues. The CDR3 DNA reads TGCGCCAGCAGCTTGGGGGGATCCGGGGCCGAGCAGTACTTC. As protein: CASSLGGSGAEQYF.

The sample holds many counts of this clonotype. V gene TRBV11-1 combines with J gene TRBJ2-3; 9 bases are shared with TRBD2. Trimming took 4 bases from V and 0 from J; bases not matched to a gene: 11. CDR1 is SGHAT, CDR2 FQDESV, per germline (reference sequence). This CDR3 contains 18 residues. The CDR3 sequence: CASSSHGGRDFSTDTQYF. The CDR3 nucleotides read TGTGCCAGCAGCTCCCACGGCGGGAGGGATTTCAGCACAGATACGCAGTATTTT.

There are many counts of this clonotype. The chain joins TRBV5-1 to TRBJ2-3; D is undetermined. CDR1 SGHRS and CDR2 YFSETQ come from the germline V gene. The CDR3 runs 13 residues. V dropped 4 bases and J dropped 2 bases, with 8 bases sitting between them. The CDR3 loop is CASSGVPTDTQYF. For the CDR3, the DNA is TGCGCCAGCAGCGGAGTACCCACAGATACGCAGTATTTT.

This clonotype occurred many times. V is TRBV30 and J is TRBJ2-2; maybe TRBD2 (6 bases). This CDR3 has 14 amino acids. Trimming pared 1 base from V and 6 bases from J, leaving 12 bases between. The germline gives CDR1 GTSNPN, CDR2 SVGIG (reference sequence). In DNA form, the CDR3 reads TGTGCCTGGAGTGGGAGGGGTTTGGCCGGGGAGCTGTTTTTT. This sequence encodes CAWSGRGLAGELFF.